Listed below are T cell receptor beta chains from one sample, sequenced in a study of control samples from healthy donors and cancer patients. Clones were read by immunoSEQ multiplex PCR, and TCRdb kept only the in-frame ones, dropping some. The sample holds roughly 80,000 clones; more than 70% are singletons and the top ten take more than 5%. Sequencing input: blood. These TCRs come from a woman between 45 and 65 years old in good health. Each CDR3 is given with its conserved first and last residue. The order of the fields is D gene, clone size, J gene, V gene, CDR3 protein, CDR3 DNA. The D gene is left open where the match is weak. The size field is filled for only some rows; it gives once, few, many or a size class.

TRBD1	.	TRBJ1-4	TRBV3-1/TRBV3-2	CASSHTGTVNEKLFF	TGTGCCAGCAGCCATACGGGGACAGTTAATGAAAAACTGTTTTTT
.	.	TRBJ1-1	TRBV29-1	CSVETHTEAFF	TGCAGCGTTGAAACCCATACTGAAGCTTTCTTT
.	few	TRBJ2-1	TRBV19	CASSIGSIYNEQFF	TGTGCCAGTAGTATAGGCAGTATTTACAATGAGCAGTTCTTC
.	once	TRBJ2-2	TRBV6-5	CASNRVSGELFF	TGTGCCAGCAACAGGGTCAGCGGGGAGCTGTTTTTT
.	.	TRBJ2-7	TRBV12-3/TRBV12-4	CASSPPRPSEQYF	TGTGCCAGCAGTCCCCCACGACCCTCCGAGCAGTACTTC
.	.	TRBJ1-2	TRBV21-1	CASSKGAPRENYGYTF	TGTGCCAGCAGCAAAGGGGCTCCACGGGAAAACTATGGCTACACCTTC
.	.	TRBJ2-7	TRBV10-2	CASSPPASLEQYF	TGCGCCTCCTCACCCCCAGCCTCCCTGGAGCAGTACTTC
.	.	TRBJ1-1	TRBV6-5	CASSKDSPEAFF	TGTGCCAGCAGTAAGGACAGCCCTGAAGCTTTCTTT
.	.	TRBJ2-7	TRBV7-9	CASSLPVGGRGRQREQYF	TGTGCCAGCAGCTTGCCCGTGGGCGGACGGGGCAGACAACGGGAGCAGTACTTC
.	.	TRBJ1-4	TRBV9	CASSPQGHTRLFF	TGTGCCAGCAGCCCCCAGGGCCACACTAGACTGTTTTTT
TRBD1	.	TRBJ1-2	TRBV7-2	CASSPDRGDGYTF	TGTGCCAGCAGCCCGGACAGGGGAGACGGCTACACCTTC
.	few	TRBJ1-2	TRBV6-5	CASSYSIGSNYGYTF	TGTGCCAGCAGTTACTCGATAGGTAGTAACTATGGCTACACCTTC
.	few	TRBJ1-5	TRBV20-1	CSANEGARPQHF	TGCAGTGCTAATGAGGGTGCCCGGCCCCAGCATTTT
.	.	TRBJ2-3	TRBV5-4	CASSLESTDTQYF	TGTGCCAGCAGCTTGGAAAGCACAGATACGCAGTATTTT
TRBD2	.	TRBJ2-3	TRBV6-5	CASMGTSNTDTQYF	TGTGCCAGCATGGGGACTAGCAACACAGATACGCAGTATTTT
.	.	TRBJ1-3	TRBV10-1	CASSEGAFGNTIYF	TGCGCCAGCAGTGAAGGGGCTTTTGGAAACACCATATATTTT
.	.	TRBJ1-5	TRBV11-2	CASSFDTYQPQHF	TGTGCCAGCAGCTTTGACACGTATCAGCCCCAGCATTTT
.	.	TRBJ2-1	TRBV25-1	CASSETGISYNEQFF	TGTGCCAGCAGTGAAACAGGAATCTCCTACAATGAGCAGTTCTTC